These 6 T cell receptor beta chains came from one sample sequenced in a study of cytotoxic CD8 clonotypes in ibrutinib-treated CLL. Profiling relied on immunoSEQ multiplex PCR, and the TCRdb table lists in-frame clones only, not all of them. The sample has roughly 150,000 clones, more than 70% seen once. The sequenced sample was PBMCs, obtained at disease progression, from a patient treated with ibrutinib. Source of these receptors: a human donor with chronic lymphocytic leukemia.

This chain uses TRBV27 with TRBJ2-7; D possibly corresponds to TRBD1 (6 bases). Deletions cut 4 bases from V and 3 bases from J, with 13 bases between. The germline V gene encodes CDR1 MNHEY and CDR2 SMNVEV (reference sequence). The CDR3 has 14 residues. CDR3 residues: CASSSPGAFYEQYF. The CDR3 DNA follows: TGTGCCAGCAGTTCCCCAGGGGCATTCTACGAGCAGTACTTC.

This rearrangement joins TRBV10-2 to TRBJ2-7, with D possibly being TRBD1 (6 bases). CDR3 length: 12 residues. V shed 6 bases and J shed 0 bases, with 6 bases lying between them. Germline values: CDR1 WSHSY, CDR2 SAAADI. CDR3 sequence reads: CASRDSSYEQYF. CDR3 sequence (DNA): TGCGCCAGCAGGGACAGCTCCTACGAGCAGTACTTC.

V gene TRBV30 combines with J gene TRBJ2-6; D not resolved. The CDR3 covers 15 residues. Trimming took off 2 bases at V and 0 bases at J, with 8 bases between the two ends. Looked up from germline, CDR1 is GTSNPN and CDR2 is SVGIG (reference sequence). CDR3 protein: CAWSKGSSGANVLTF. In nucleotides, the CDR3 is TGTGCCTGGAGTAAGGGTTCCTCTGGGGCCAACGTCCTGACTTTC.

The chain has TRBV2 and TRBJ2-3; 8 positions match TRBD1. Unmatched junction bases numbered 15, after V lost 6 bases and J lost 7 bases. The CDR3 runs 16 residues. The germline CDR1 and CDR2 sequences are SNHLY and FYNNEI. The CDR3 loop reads CASRGTGPRPSNTQYF. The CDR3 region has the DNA TGTGCCAGCAGGGGGACAGGACCACGTCCTAGCAATACGCAGTATTTT.

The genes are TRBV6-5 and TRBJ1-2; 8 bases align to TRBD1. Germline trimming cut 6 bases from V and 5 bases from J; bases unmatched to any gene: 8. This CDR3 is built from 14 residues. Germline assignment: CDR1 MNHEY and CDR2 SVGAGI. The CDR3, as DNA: TGTGCCAGCAGCTCGGACAGGGATCGGTATGGCTACACCTTC. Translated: CASSSDRDRYGYTF.

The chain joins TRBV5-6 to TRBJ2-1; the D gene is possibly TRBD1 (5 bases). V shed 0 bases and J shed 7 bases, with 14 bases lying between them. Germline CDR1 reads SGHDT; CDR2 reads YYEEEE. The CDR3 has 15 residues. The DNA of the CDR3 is TGTGCCAGCAGCTTGGGGTTGCCAGGGCGAAATGAGCAGTTCTTC. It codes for CASSLGLPGRNEQFF.